This entry lists 8 T cell receptor beta chains sequenced from one sample in a study of T cell responses to AZD1222 COVID-19 vaccine. TCRdb's table, derived via immunoSEQ multiplex PCR, lists solely in-frame clones and lacks some. The data hold around 83,000 clones, with nearly 90% observed a single time. The sample consisted of peripheral blood, taken on day 0 of AZD1222 vaccination. These receptors all stem from an adult in good health.

The J gene is TRBJ2-1, the V gene TRBV28, with no clear D. Between the trimmed V and J ends, which lost 4 bases and 6 bases, there was a span of 13 bases. The CDR3 has 14 amino acids. The V gene's germline CDR1 is MDHEN and CDR2 SYDVKM. CDR3 in amino acids: CASSSSDRSNEQFF. In DNA, the CDR3 is TGTGCCAGCAGTTCCTCGGACCGCAGCAATGAGCAGTTCTTC.

A few counts support this clone. The rearrangement joins TRBV5-4 to TRBJ2-2; possibly TRBD2 for D (5 bases). This CDR3 has 16 residues. Germline V gene lookup returns CDR1 SGHNT and CDR2 YYREEE (reference sequence). Trimming pared 4 bases from V and 4 bases from J, leaving 17 bases between. CDR3 DNA sequence: TGTGCCAGCAGCCCGGAGGCCTTGCGAGGCACCGGGGAGCTGTTTTTT. Residues: CASSPEALRGTGELFF.

The gene calls are TRBV6-6 and TRBJ1-6, with a possible D match to TRBD1 (6 bases). Trimming pared 6 bases from V and 10 bases from J, leaving 10 bases between. CDR1 is MNHNY, CDR2 SVGAGI, per germline (reference sequence). The CDR3 is 12 residues long. In DNA form, the CDR3 reads TGTGCCAGCAGCCCAGGGGTATCACCCCTCCACTTT. Translation gives CASSPGVSPLHF.

CDR3 in amino acids: CASLLRATGELFF. CDR3 DNA: TGTGCCAGCTTGCTTAGGGCCACCGGGGAGCTGTTTTTT. V usage is TRBV6-5 and J usage is TRBJ2-2; D is ambiguous. The V end was cut by 8 bases, the J end by 4 bases, with 11 bases between. The CDR3 is 13 amino acids. CDR1 is MNHEY and CDR2 is SVGAGI in the germline V gene.

This chain uses TRBV19 with TRBJ2-1; 10 bases are shared with TRBD2. The CDR3 spans 17 residues. Germline values: CDR1 LNHDA, CDR2 SQIVND (reference sequence). With 3 bases clipped from V and 5 bases from J, the junction kept 10 bases outside the gene matches. CDR3 DNA: TGTGCCAGTAGTATGTTCGCTCTAGCGGGAGTCGACAATGAGCAGTTCTTC. This sequence encodes CASSMFALAGVDNEQFF.

The chain is built from TRBV28 and TRBJ2-7; D is undetermined. The CDR3 runs 13 residues. V gave up 4 bases and J gave up 0 bases, with 7 bases separating them. The germline CDR1 and CDR2 sequences are MDHEN and SYDVKM. Written as DNA, the CDR3 is TGTGCCAGCAGTTCCCCGGGCTCCTACGAGCAGTACTTC. Protein: CASSSPGSYEQYF.

The CDR3 DNA is TGTGCCAGCAGCCTCCCGACAGGCTACCCGAACACTGAAGCTTTCTTT. It encodes CASSLPTGYPNTEAFF. The genes are TRBV7-9 and TRBJ1-1; tentatively, D is TRBD1 (6 bases). In germline, CDR1 is SEHNR, CDR2 FQNEAQ (reference sequence). The CDR3 sequence is 16 residues long. V was trimmed by 5 bases and J by 1 base, leaving 17 bases between them.

CDR3 nucleotides: TGTGCCAGCAGCCTCTACAGGGGGGCTAACTATGGCTACACCTTC. Protein product: CASSLYRGANYGYTF. The rearrangement joins TRBV3-1 (or the pseudogene TRBV3-2) to TRBJ1-2; 8 bases match TRBD1. Germline CDR1 is LGHDT and CDR2 is YNNKEL (reference sequence). The CDR3 loop spans 15 amino acids. V shed 4 bases and J 0 bases; nucleotides not matched to a gene: 4.